The sequence of this TCR beta chain was determined in a study of T cells after yellow fever vaccination. Study background: Those fractions that held only low numbers of cells were prepared using the SMART-Seq v4 Ultra Low Input RNA kit. Study-wide results and caveats: The secondary T-cell response peaked on day 5, not day 15, but was weaker. Once the booster was given, most primary-vaccination clones reappeared, at 95% to 97% for CD4 and around 90% for CD8.

V was cut by 3 bases and J by 4 bases, with 12 bases left in between. The CDR3 contains 14 residues. Germline V gene lookup returns CDR1 SGHVS and CDR2 FNYEAQ. In making TCR cDNA, 5'RACE template switching added a universal primer site and UMIs to it. Using its own MiXCR run on the 5' RACE reads, TCRdb lists one record per CDR3 protein. The sample carries about 300,000 distinct CDR3 sequences, roughly 4% recorded once. This clonotype was recorded at least ten times. Antigen unknown. The chain has TRBV7-6 and TRBJ1-1, with D tentatively TRBD1 (5 bases). This receptor was obtained from a man aged 18 to 30 who received the YFV17D yellow fever vaccine. The sample consisted of PBMCs, taken 5 days after the yellow fever booster vaccination. CDR3 DNA: TGTGCCAGCAGCTTGACCCGGGGGGGCACTGAAGCTTTCTTT. Translated: CASSLTRGGTEAFF.